The 22 T cell receptor beta chains reported below all come from one sample, sequenced in a study of CD8+CD57+ T cells in acquired aplastic anemia. Only patients with CD8+CD57+ cell expansion on flow cytometry were chosen for sequencing. According to the study, genomic DNA was the template for TCR beta VDJ and CDR3 profiling. TCRdb re-called the reads through MiXCR, storing one row per CDR3 protein. In the table there are approximately 180,000 distinct CDR3 sequences, about three fifths of which are singletons. Specimen: sorted CD4+, CD8+, or CD8+CD57+ T cells (not recorded which) from PBMCs. The receptors come from a human donor with aplastic anemia.

The rearrangement joins TRBV24-1 to TRBJ2-2, with D perhaps TRBD1 (5 bases). This CDR3 is built from 15 residues. Trimming removed 3 bases from V and 4 bases from J, with 11 bases in between. Germline CDR1 KGHDR, CDR2 SFDVKD. CDR3 DNA: TGTGCCACCAGTGATCCCCAGGGCCCCACCGGGGAGCTGTTTTTT. Encoded protein: CATSDPQGPTGELFF.

Many counts were recorded for this clonotype. This chain joins TRBV4-1 and TRBJ1-1; no firm D call. This CDR3 has 14 amino acids. Germline CDR1 MGHRA, CDR2 YSYEKL. V was cut by 0 bases and J by 1 base, with 6 bases left in between. The CDR3 nucleotides are TGCGCCAGCAGCCAAGATCCGGAGAACACTGAAGCTTTCTTT. Amino acid sequence: CASSQDPENTEAFF.

As concerns this clonotype: The junction shows a germline mismatch at one end, possibly a read error. This sequence joins TRBV7-9 and TRBJ1-1; 7 nucleotides align to TRBD1. CDR1 and CDR2 (germline): SEHNR, FQNEAQ (reference sequence). CDR3 length: 15 amino acids. CDR3 coding DNA: TGTGCCAGCACTCCATTAAGGGGGCACGGCACTGAGGCTTTCTTT. It specifies CASTPLRGHGTEAFF.

V and J are TRBV10-2 and TRBJ2-1, with 7 bases identical to TRBD2. The J segment lost 8 bases and the V segment lost 1 base, leaving 8 bases of the junction unmatched. The CDR3 totals 15 residues. Germline assignment: CDR1 WSHSY and CDR2 SAAADI. CDR3 region: CASSEFFGGYDEQFF. CDR3 nucleotide sequence: TGCGCCAGCAGTGAGTTTTTCGGGGGGTACGATGAGCAGTTCTTC.

The chain links TRBV20-1 to TRBJ2-7; D is possibly TRBD2 (6 bases). The CDR3 sequence is 17 residues long. Germline V CDR1 and CDR2: DFQATT, SNEGSKA (reference sequence). V lost 0 bases to trimming and J lost 2 bases, with 20 bases between them. CDR3 sequence reads: CSARDFMRQEGPYEQYF. CDR3 in DNA: TGCAGTGCTAGAGATTTTATGCGGCAGGAGGGTCCCTACGAGCAGTACTTC.

This chain joins TRBV10-3 and TRBJ1-2, with TRBD1 matching over 9 bases. This CDR3 is built from 14 residues. Germline V gene sequence: CDR1 ENHRY, CDR2 SYGVKD. V dropped 6 bases and J dropped 6; count of bases not matched to a gene: 8. The CDR3 loop is CAISSIQGADGYTF. CDR3 nucleotide sequence: TGTGCCATCAGCTCCATACAGGGGGCAGATGGCTACACCTTC.

The chain employs TRBV12-3 or TRBV12-4 and TRBJ1-1; D remains ambiguous. Trimming shortened V by 4 bases and J by 2 bases, and 8 bases separated the two germline ends. The CDR3 has 13 amino acids. The CDR3 is CASSSRPNTEAFF. CDR3 nucleotide sequence: TGTGCCAGCAGTTCGAGGCCCAACACTGAAGCTTTCTTT.

Worth noting for this clonotype: As the CDR3 is not closed by the conserved phenylalanine or tryptophan, this likely results from a read error. The chain employs TRBV7-2 and TRBJ2-7, with 11 bases matching TRBD2. The V segment lost 5 bases and the J segment 4 bases; nucleotides outside the gene matches: 7. This CDR3 spans 15 amino acids. Looked up from germline, CDR1 is SGHTA and CDR2 is FQGNSA. This chain's CDR3 is CASSPKTSGEYEQYL. The CDR3 DNA follows: TGTGCCAGCAGCCCTAAGACTAGCGGGGAATACGAGCAGTACCTC.

This clonotype has only one observation. The rearrangement joins TRBV24-1 to TRBJ1-4; D remains ambiguous. The CDR3 extends over 14 amino acids. V lost 5 bases and J 7 bases, leaving 13 bases between the germline ends. Germline V gene data show CDR1 as KGHDR and CDR2 as SFDVKD. The CDR3 nucleotides are TGTGCCACCAGTGGAGGCCGACGGAGTGAAAAACTGTTTTTT. This sequence encodes CATSGGRRSEKLFF.

The genes are TRBV20-1 and TRBJ2-7; D is unclear. There are 14 residues in the CDR3. Looked up from germline, CDR1 is DFQATT and CDR2 is SNEGSKA (reference sequence). Trimming shortened V by 3 bases and J by 2 bases, and 14 bases separated the two germline ends. CDR3 coding DNA: TGCAGTGCTAGGCTGGAAGGGTACACCTACGAGCAGTACTTC. Translation gives CSARLEGYTYEQYF.

This clonotype came up once. An end of the junction does not agree with germline; a read error may underlie this. The chain has TRBV7-2 and TRBJ2-2, with 11 bases that match TRBD1. CDR3 length: 18 amino acids. Per germline, CDR1 SGHTA and CDR2 FQGNSA. Written as DNA, the CDR3 is TGTGCCAGCAGCCACGGGACAGGGGGTGGTTCGAACACCGGGGGGCTGTTTTTC. Amino acid sequence: CASSHGTGGGSNTGGLFF.

The chain couples TRBV7-6 to TRBJ2-7; possibly TRBD1 for D (5 bases). With 1 base removed from V and 2 bases from J, the gap between germline ends came to 9 bases. Germline V CDR1 and CDR2: SGHVS, FNYEAQ. The CDR3 covers 14 residues. CDR3 sequence (DNA): TGTGCCAGCAGCTTAGTCTACAGGACCTACGAGCAGTACTTC. This translates into CASSLVYRTYEQYF.

V is TRBV2 and J is TRBJ2-5; no definite D call. CDR1 and CDR2 (germline): SNHLY, FYNNEI. V was clipped by 6 bases and J by 2 bases, with 7 bases between them. The CDR3 is made up of 12 amino acids. The CDR3, as DNA: TGTGCCAGCAGAGGGTTTCAAGAGACCCAGTACTTC. It translates to CASRGFQETQYF.

This sequence joins TRBV24-1 and TRBJ2-5; D is unresolved. The CDR3 covers 15 residues. Germline V gene lookup returns CDR1 KGHDR and CDR2 SFDVKD. V gave up 1 base and J gave up 4 bases, with 12 bases separating them. CDR3 nucleotide sequence: TGTGCCACCAGTGATTTTGGTCAAGGTCGAGAGACCCAGTACTTC. Amino acids: CATSDFGQGRETQYF.

The chain links TRBV2 to TRBJ2-7; D may be TRBD2 (6 bases). Germline V gene lookup returns CDR1 SNHLY and CDR2 FYNNEI. The V end lost 4 bases, the J end lost 1 base, and 20 bases lay between the germline ends. The CDR3 contains 17 residues. The CDR3 bases are TGTGCCAGCAGTGCTAGACCCTCCTCCGGGAGATCCTACGAGCAGTACTTC. The encoded protein is CASSARPSSGRSYEQYF.

This clonotype was seen repeatedly, ten times or more. The chain couples TRBV12-3 or TRBV12-4 to TRBJ1-5, with TRBD1 identical over 9 bases. The trim removed 5 bases at V and 2 bases at J, leaving 4 bases unmatched. This CDR3 has 15 amino acids. For the CDR3, the DNA is TGTGCCAGCAGTCAGACAGGGGGGCGCAATCAGCCCCAGCATTTT. Translating gives CASSQTGGRNQPQHF.

This rearrangement joins TRBV2 to TRBJ2-7; D remains unclear. Trimming removed 8 bases from V and 9 bases from J, with 17 bases in between. This CDR3 comprises 12 residues. Germline V CDR1 and CDR2: SNHLY, FYNNEI. The CDR3, as DNA: TGTGCCAGCGCCCTTAACCTCGTGGGGCAGTACTTC. The encoded protein is CASALNLVGQYF.

The J gene is TRBJ1-1, the V gene TRBV27; 7 positions agree with TRBD1. CDR3 length: 17 amino acids. V trimming: 0 bases; J trimming: 0 bases; junction bases outside the gene matches: 7. CDR1 is MNHEY, CDR2 SMNVEV, per germline (reference sequence). The CDR3 is CASSLSIQGGMNTEAFF. In nucleotides, the CDR3 is TGTGCCAGCAGTTTATCGATTCAGGGGGGAATGAACACTGAAGCTTTCTTT.

This rearrangement joins TRBV4-3 to TRBJ2-7; 7 nucleotides agree with TRBD2. V dropped 0 bases and J dropped 0; count of bases not matched to a gene: 8. This CDR3 is 17 amino acids long. From germline, CDR1 is LGHNA and CDR2 YSLEER. In DNA form, the CDR3 reads TGCGCCAGCAGCCAAGATGTCCCTAGCGGAAGCTCCTACGAGCAGTACTTC. Translating it yields CASSQDVPSGSSYEQYF.

V usage is TRBV15 and J usage is TRBJ2-7; the match to TRBD1 covers 9 bases. The CDR3 has 14 amino acids. CDR1 is LNHNV, CDR2 YYDKDF, per germline (reference sequence). The trim removed 2 bases at V and 7 bases at J, leaving 6 bases unmatched. This CDR3 reads CATSRQTGGEEQYV. The CDR3 DNA is TGTGCCACCAGCAGACAGACAGGGGGTGAAGAGCAGTACGTC.

This clonotype was detected only a few times. This chain connects TRBV5-6 to TRBJ2-4; D is unclear. Trimming took off 0 bases at V and 0 bases at J, with 10 bases between the two ends. The CDR3 totals 16 residues. In germline, CDR1 is SGHDT, CDR2 YYEEEE. The CDR3 region has the DNA TGTGCCAGCAGCTTGGACAGATCTTTAGCCAAAAACATTCAGTACTTC. This codes for CASSLDRSLAKNIQYF. Variable domain in full (rest from reference TRBV5-6 and TRBJ2-4): DAGVTQSPTHLIKTRGQQVTLRCSPKSGHDTVSWYQQALGQGPQFIFQYYEEEERQRGNFPDRFSGHQFPNYSSELNVNALLLGDSALYLCASSLDRSLAKNIQYFGAGTRLSVL.

This clonotype was seen only once. The gene calls are TRBV7-6 and TRBJ2-1; 10 positions match TRBD2. The CDR3 is 15 amino acids. In germline, CDR1 is SGHVS, CDR2 FNYEAQ. V was clipped by 4 bases and J by 5 bases; unmatched bases: 5. The CDR3 spells CASSSAGGPDNEQFF. The CDR3 DNA follows: TGTGCCAGCAGCTCAGCGGGGGGGCCGGACAATGAGCAGTTCTTC.